This T cell receptor beta chain was documented in a study of cytomegalovirus exposure and HLA in healthy donors (dated by TCRdb to about 2017). Concerning the study at large: An earlier analysis of about 530 of the donors reported about 280 Gb of sequence data and 95 million to 140 million unique TCR beta sequences obtained from 180 million or so T cells. To decide whether each TCR beta V gene segment behaved as functional or pseudogenic, an earlier analysis of some 580 of the donors relied on high-throughput TCR beta sequencing. The later analysis used no new phenotypic data to find candidate immune exposures, relying instead on TCR beta sequences and their occurrence across donors. All discovery cohort repertoires had been generated using a single sequencing platform. Typing coverage varied by locus: roughly 620-640 donors for A, B, C, DRB1 and DQB1; under 550 for DQA1; around 570 for DPA1; fewer than 480 for DPB1. Roughly 310 gigabases of sequencing data and around 87 million unique TCR sequences were included in an early release covering around 650 HLA-typed donors. HLA typing covered class I and class II loci at four-digit resolution. In addition to the first cohort of hundreds of subjects, a separate validation cohort of about 120 different subjects was used. A later genetic analysis used genome-wide SNP genotypes for about 65% of the roughly 700 donors, treating that subset as a discovery cohort. Donor age, sex, ethnicity and CMV serostatus were compiled together with the repertoire data. The study combined high-throughput TCR immunosequencing, statistical association of individual TCRs with disease status, and machine learning to predict cytomegalovirus infection status. Five DR-DQ haplotypes were handled as single units for association and clustering, since linkage in the cohort was strong. In a later analysis, previously published TCR beta repertoires from several hundred donors were re-analyzed and high-resolution HLA genotyping was added so that TCR occurrence patterns could be studied. Of the approximately 400 genotyped donors, over 65% fell in the genetic ancestry cluster associated with self-reported Caucasian donors. Across 300 to 400 genotyped donors of the cohort, an average of about 200,000 unique TCR beta nucleotide sequences per donor were sequenced, and around 20% of those sequences were non-productive. The T cell repertoires of 670 or so subjects were profiled by immunosequencing and related to cytomegalovirus serostatus. The study aimed to test whether cataloging public T cell receptors could reveal signatures of past pathogen exposure. Summary of the overall study and its limitations: Because counts were too low, more than 15 rarely observed V segments, including chromosome 9 orphons, were excluded from the earlier analysis of some 590 of the donors. Most CMV-associated TCR beta chains appeared to be HLA-restricted in a later analysis, and the HLA associations seemed to be driven largely by CMV exposure. In the study, around 160 TCR beta chains were listed as associated with cytomegalovirus. In vitro tests confirmed that a few of the cytomegalovirus-associated TCR beta chains recognize cytomegalovirus antigens. Because HLA typing was missing for some donors at each locus, association tests included only the typed subset. A later analysis found that HLA-associated TCR beta chains were more clonally expanded and had lower generation probabilities than equally common non-associated chains. In both the original and validation cohorts, the classifier was reported to diagnose cytomegalovirus status with high specificity and sensitivity. In a later analysis, TCR association rates were found to vary across HLA loci, with the most associated TCRs seen for DRB1 alleles and the fewest for HLA-C alleles. According to the authors, the approach could potentially be generalized to other disease states and immunological phenotypes. In a later genetic analysis, fewer N-insertions in productive TCRs were reported among donors in an Asian-associated ancestry cluster than the roughly 700-donor mean. A group of highly shared sequence variants was considered likely to be a technical artifact of the sequencing pipeline. Because the 87-base-pair reads could not distinguish some IMGT-functional V segments, including TRBV6-2 and TRBV6-3, those segments were excluded. A later analysis associated about 17,000 TCR beta sequences with specific HLA alleles at a false discovery rate of 0.05. In an earlier analysis of more than 500 of the donors, most TCR beta V segments appeared in productive rearrangements about 87% or about 30% of the time, broadly matching IMGT annotations. A later analysis reported that several top co-occurrence clusters appeared linked to parvovirus B19, influenza, CMV and Epstein-Barr virus. Only TCR beta chains were sequenced in this cohort, and the absence of alpha or paired-chain data limited detectable features. Immune exposure information for the cohort was limited to CMV serostatus. Presence/absence analyses assumed roughly uniform sequencing depth across donors, an assumption that may not hold. Correlated functional status among segregating V segments might reflect linkage disequilibrium, but an unknown experimental factor could not be ruled out. A further reported finding was that TCR beta sequences accurately predicted the HLA-A and HLA-B alleles for most subjects in the first cohort. Most TCR sequences were observed very rarely across donors, whereas some public TCRs were present in many individuals. When HLA alleles, especially DR and DQ, strongly co-occurred, TCR associations were difficult to assign to individual alleles. In a later genetic analysis, a missense DCLRE1C variant was associated with V-gene and J-gene trimming of TCR beta chains, and the association was replicated in an independent cohort.

The cohort comprised under 700 healthy bone marrow donors. Cohort members were all nominally healthy when sampled, although unrecorded immune exposures were likely present. The donor was CMV seronegative and belonged to the group of 352 seronegative cohort members. Each donor provided a peripheral blood sample, and peripheral blood mononuclear cells were used for TCR beta sequencing. The Qiagen DNeasy Blood Extraction Kit was used to extract genomic DNA from the blood cell samples. The protocol used for the library was the immunoSEQ multiplex PCR assay. A mixture of 60 forward primers for TCR Vbeta segments and 13 reverse primers for TCR Jbeta segments was used in the multiplex PCR. A multiplex PCR assay on genomic DNA amplified the CDR3 region of rearranged TCR beta genes. Amplified TCR beta libraries were sequenced as 87-base-pair reads on the Illumina HiSeq System. Per the original workflow: A later analysis counted approximately 84 million unique TCR beta chains across the 550 to 700 repertoires, and around 9.9 million of these chains were shared by at least two donors. To remove PCR and sequencing errors, raw reads were error-corrected and collapsed into unique sequences using a nearest-neighbor algorithm that merged closely related sequences. To assign V, D and J gene segments, CDR3 sequences were aligned to IMGT reference sequences. For a sequence to be retained, a match of at least six nucleotides was required to both a V gene segment and a J gene segment. A rearrangement was called productive if the CDR3 had no stop codons and remained in frame with V and J, and every other rearrangement was called non-productive. Following IMGT convention, CDR3 was defined as the stretch from the second conserved V-encoded cysteine to the conserved J-encoded phenylalanine. In an earlier analysis of around 600 of the donors, sequences lacking an unambiguous match to a single V gene segment were excluded. In an earlier analysis of approximately 590 of the donors, V segments were called functional above 56.7% productive rearrangements and were called segregating when the between-donor standard deviation exceeded 5%. To diagnose cytomegalovirus status from the catalog of TCR beta chain sequences, a statistical classification framework was built. In a later analysis, V and J genes were assigned by comparing TCR nucleotide sequences against IMGT/GENE-DB human TR gene sequences. The TCRdist pipeline was used in a later analysis to assign CDR3 sequences and most-parsimonious VDJ recombination scenarios. In a later analysis, each TCR beta chain was defined by its CDR3 amino acid sequence together with its V-gene family, and reads without a unique V-gene family were excluded. As a way to deal with suspected cross-contamination and a sequencing artifact, a later analysis dropped hundreds of nucleotide sequences that were highly shared and had low generation probability. A later analysis calculated a clonal expansion index for each public chain from normalized within-repertoire ranks of inferred template counts. In a later analysis, generation probabilities were computed using a VDJ recombination model fitted to out-of-frame rearrangements, and the results were checked against IGoR. A later analysis scored TCR-TCR, TCR-HLA and TCR-CMV co-occurrence with hypergeometric tests, applying a repertoire-size bias correction to TCR pairs. A later analysis estimated false discovery rates by permuting HLA or CMV assignments 20 times. In a later analysis, co-occurring TCRs were grouped with DBSCAN, and TCRdist sequence similarity was added when clustering was performed within HLA-allele-positive subsets. Repertoires with fewer than 30,000 or more than 120,000 public chains were left out of co-occurrence clustering, as were about five repertoires with anomalous nucleotide sharing. In TCRdb, the immuneACCESS table is reduced to in-frame sequences with V and J assigned. These tables do not hold every clone; where another copy was compared, an unresolved V gene accounts for under half, and the others remain unexplained. V, J and clone size were drawn from that table, and D and trimming were deduced from the DNA. The sample records under 150,000 clones, around 77% of which are singletons. Jointly, the top ten make up around 1.8% of the sample.

Sequences SEHNR (CDR1) and FQNEAQ (CDR2) are obtained from the germline V gene (reference sequence). The trim is 1 base for V and 0 bases for J, with a gap of 10 bases between the germline ends. The CDR3 runs 16 amino acids, cysteine and phenylalanine included. Only the CDR3 part of the read is kept: 48 bases, read in frame from the first base. In regard to this clone: There is no known antigen for this receptor. Within one base of it there is no much larger clone, and no base qualities were kept.

Here the chain combines TRBV7-9 and TRBJ1-3; the D gene is unclear. The material sequenced was PBMCs. The source is a woman aged 45-65 years in good health and CMV-seronegative. The CDR3 in this case is CASSLGGKNSGNTIYF. Read as DNA, the sequence is TGTGCCAGCAGCTTAGGAGGAAAGAACTCTGGAAACACCATATATTTT.